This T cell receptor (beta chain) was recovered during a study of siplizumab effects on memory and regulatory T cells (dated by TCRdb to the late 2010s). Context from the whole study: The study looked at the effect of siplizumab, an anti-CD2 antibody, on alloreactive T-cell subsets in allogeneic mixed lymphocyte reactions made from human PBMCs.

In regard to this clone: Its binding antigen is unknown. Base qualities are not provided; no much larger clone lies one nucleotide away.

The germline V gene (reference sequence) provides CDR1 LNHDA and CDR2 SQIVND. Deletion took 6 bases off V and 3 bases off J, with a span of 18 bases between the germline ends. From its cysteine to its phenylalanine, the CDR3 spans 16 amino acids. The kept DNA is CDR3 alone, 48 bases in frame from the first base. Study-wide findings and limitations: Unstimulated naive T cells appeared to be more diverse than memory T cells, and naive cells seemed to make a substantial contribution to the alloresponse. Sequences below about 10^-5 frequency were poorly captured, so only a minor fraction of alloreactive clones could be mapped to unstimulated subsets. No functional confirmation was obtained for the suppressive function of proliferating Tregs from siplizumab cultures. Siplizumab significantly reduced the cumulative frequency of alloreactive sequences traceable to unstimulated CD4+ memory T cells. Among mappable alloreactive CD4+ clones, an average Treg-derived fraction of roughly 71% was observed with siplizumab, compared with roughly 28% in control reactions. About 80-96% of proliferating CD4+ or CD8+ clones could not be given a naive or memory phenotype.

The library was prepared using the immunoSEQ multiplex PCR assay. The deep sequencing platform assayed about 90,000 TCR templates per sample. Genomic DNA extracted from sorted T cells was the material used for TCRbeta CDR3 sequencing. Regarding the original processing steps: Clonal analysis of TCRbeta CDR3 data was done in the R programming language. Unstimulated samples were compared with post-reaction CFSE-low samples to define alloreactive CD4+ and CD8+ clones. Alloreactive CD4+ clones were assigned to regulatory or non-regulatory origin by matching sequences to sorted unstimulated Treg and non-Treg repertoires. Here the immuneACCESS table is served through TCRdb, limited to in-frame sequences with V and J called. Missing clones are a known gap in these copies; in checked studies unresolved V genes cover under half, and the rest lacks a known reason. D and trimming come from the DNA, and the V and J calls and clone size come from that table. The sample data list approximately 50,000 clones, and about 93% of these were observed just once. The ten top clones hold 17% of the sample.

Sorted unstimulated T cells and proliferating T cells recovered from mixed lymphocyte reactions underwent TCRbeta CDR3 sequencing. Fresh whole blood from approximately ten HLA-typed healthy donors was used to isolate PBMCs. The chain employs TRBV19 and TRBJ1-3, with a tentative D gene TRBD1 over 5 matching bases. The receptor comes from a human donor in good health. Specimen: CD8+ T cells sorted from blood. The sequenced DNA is TGTGCCAGTAGCTGGGTACTCCGGGACCTTGGAAACACCATATATTTT. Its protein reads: CASSWVLRDLGNTIYF.